This T cell receptor (beta chain) derives from a study of beta chain features in type 1 diabetes. Background on the study: Examination spanned 90 million to 140 million sorted cells from all samples.

With respect to this clone: No antigen is known for it.

Overall study results and limits: PCR might favor shorter templates, equally in patients and controls. For type 1 diabetes patients, VDJ junctions showed fewer insertions and more deletions. Patients' naive, central memory and regulatory TCRB repertoires appeared more alike than those of healthy donors.

Expressed TCRB transcripts were sequenced because the isolated RNA had all been reverse transcribed beforehand. Here immunoSEQ multiplex PCR was the method, and the copy in TCRdb shows in-frame clones only, minus some. The table shows 120,000 to 150,000 clones, with about 7% occurring only once. In germline, CDR1 is SEHNR, CDR2 FQNEAQ (reference sequence). With 7 bases clipped from V and 4 bases from J, the junction kept 7 bases outside the gene matches. The CDR3 consists of 15 residues. Sequencing used central memory CD4+ T cells from blood. The receptor was isolated from a young woman in good health. The chain recombines TRBV7-9 with TRBJ2-5; TRBD2 aligns across 12 bases. The CDR3 coding sequence is TGTGCCAGCACCTCGACTAGCGGGAGTGGAGAGACCCAGTACTTC. Its protein is CASTSTSGSGETQYF.